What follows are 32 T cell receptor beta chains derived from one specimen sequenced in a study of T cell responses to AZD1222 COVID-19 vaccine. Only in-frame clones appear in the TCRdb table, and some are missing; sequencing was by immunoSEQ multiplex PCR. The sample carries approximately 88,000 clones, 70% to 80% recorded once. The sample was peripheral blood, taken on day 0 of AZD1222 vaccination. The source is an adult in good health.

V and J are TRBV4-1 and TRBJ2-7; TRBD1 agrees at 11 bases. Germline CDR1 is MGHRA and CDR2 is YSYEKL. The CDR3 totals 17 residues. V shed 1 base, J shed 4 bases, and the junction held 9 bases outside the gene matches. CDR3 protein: CASSQVTGQGGSYEQYF. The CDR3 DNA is TGCGCCAGCAGCCAAGTTACGGGACAGGGGGGGTCGTACGAGCAGTACTTC.

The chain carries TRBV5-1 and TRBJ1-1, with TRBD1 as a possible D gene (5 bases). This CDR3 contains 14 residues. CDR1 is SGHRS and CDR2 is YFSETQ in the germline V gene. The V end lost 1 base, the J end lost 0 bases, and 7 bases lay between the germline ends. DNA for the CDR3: TGCGCCAGCAGCTTGCCAGGGTTGAACACTGAAGCTTTCTTT. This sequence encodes CASSLPGLNTEAFF. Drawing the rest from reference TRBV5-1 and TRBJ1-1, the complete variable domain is KAGVTQTPRYLIKTRGQQVTLSCSPISGHRSVSWYQQTPGQGLQFLFEYFSETQRNKGNFPGRFSGRQFSNSRSEMNVSTLELGDSALYLCASSLPGLNTEAFFGQGTRLTVV.

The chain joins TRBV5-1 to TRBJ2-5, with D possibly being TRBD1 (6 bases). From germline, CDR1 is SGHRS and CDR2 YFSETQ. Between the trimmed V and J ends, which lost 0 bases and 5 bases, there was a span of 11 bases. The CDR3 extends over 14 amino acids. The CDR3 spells CASSLVGAKETQYF. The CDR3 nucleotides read TGCGCCAGCAGCTTGGTGGGGGCTAAGGAGACCCAGTACTTC.

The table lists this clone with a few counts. CDR3 residues: CASSETSPGLAGGPGQYF. In DNA, the CDR3 is TGCGCCAGCAGTGAGACTTCACCGGGACTAGCGGGAGGGCCCGGGCAGTACTTC. The chain is built from TRBV10-2 and TRBJ2-7; TRBD2 aligns across 16 bases. The CDR3 runs 18 residues. The V segment lost 2 bases and the J segment 9 bases; nucleotides outside the gene matches: 13. Germline V gene sequence: CDR1 WSHSY, CDR2 SAAADI.

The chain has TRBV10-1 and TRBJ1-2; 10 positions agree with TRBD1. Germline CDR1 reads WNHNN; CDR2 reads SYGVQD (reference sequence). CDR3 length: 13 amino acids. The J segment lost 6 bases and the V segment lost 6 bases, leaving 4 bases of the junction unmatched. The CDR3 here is CASSRDRGDGYTF. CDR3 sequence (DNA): TGCGCCAGCAGCCGGGACAGGGGCGATGGCTACACCTTC.

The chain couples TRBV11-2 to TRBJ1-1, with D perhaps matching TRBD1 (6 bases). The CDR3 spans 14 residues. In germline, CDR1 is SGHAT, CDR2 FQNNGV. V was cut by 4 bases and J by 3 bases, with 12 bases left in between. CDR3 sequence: CASSSTQGHTEAFF. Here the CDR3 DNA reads TGTGCCAGCAGCTCCACACAGGGACACACTGAAGCTTTCTTT.

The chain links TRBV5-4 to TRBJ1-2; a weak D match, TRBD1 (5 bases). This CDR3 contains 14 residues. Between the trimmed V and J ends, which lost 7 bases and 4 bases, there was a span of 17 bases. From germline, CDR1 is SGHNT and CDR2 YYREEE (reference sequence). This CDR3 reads CASAISRGGYGYTF. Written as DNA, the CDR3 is TGTGCCAGCGCCATATCGAGGGGTGGCTATGGCTACACCTTC.

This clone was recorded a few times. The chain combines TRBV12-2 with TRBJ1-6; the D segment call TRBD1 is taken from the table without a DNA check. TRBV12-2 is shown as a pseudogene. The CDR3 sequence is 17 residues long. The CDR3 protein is CASRLVSNDTDHSPLHF. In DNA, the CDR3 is TGTGCAAGTCGCTTAGTAAGTAACGACACTGATCATTCACCCCTCCACTTT.

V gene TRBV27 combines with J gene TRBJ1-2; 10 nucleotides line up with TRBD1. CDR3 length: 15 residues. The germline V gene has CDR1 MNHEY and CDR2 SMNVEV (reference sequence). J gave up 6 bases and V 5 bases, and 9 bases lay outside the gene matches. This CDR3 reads CASSPDRGLVHGYTF. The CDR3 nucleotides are TGTGCCAGCAGTCCCGACAGGGGGCTTGTACATGGCTACACCTTC.

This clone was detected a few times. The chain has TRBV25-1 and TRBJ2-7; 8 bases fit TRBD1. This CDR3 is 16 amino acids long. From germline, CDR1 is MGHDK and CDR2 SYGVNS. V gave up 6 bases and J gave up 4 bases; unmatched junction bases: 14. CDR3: CASRPQNRGKGYEQYF. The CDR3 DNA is TGTGCCAGCAGGCCGCAGAACAGGGGGAAGGGATACGAGCAGTACTTC.

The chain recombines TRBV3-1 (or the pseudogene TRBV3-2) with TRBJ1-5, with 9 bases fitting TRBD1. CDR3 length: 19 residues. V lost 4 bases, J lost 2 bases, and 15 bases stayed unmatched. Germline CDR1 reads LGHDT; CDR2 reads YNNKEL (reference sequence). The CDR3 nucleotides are TGTGCCAGCAGCCTATCAACAGGGGGCTGGAAAGTCGGCAATCAGCCCCAGCATTTT. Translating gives CASSLSTGGWKVGNQPQHF.

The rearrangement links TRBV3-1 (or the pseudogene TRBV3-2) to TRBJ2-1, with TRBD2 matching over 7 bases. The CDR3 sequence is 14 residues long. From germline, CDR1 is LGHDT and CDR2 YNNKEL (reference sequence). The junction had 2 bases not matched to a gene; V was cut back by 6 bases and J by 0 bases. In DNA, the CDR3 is TGTGCCAGCAGGTCTAGCGGCTCCTACAATGAGCAGTTCTTC. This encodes CASRSSGSYNEQFF.

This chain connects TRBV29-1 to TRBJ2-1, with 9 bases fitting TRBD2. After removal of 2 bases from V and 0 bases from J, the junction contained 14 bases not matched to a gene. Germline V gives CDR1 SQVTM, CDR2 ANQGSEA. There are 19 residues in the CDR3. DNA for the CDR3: TGCAGCGTTGAATTTGTTCGTCTGCGGGAGGGTAGCTCCTACAATGAGCAGTTCTTC. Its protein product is CSVEFVRLREGSSYNEQFF.

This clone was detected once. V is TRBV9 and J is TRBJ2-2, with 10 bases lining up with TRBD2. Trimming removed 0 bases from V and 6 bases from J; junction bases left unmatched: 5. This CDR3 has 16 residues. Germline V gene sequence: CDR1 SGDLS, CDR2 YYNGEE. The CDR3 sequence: CASSVVPSGSAGELFF. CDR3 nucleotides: TGTGCCAGCAGCGTAGTACCTAGCGGGAGCGCCGGGGAGCTGTTTTTT.

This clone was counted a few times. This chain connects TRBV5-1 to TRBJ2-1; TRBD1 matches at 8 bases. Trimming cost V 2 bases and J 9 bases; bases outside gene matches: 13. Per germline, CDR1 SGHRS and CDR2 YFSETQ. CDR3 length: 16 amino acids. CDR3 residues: CASSLQARTGLGEQFF. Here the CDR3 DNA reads TGCGCCAGCAGCTTACAGGCTAGGACAGGGCTTGGTGAGCAGTTCTTC.

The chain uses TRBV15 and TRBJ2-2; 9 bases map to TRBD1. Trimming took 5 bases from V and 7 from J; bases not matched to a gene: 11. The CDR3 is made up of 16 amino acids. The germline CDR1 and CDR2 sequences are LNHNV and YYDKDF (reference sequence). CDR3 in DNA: TGTGCCACCAGCGACCGACAGGGGGGGCACGTCGGGGAGCTGTTTTTT. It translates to CATSDRQGGHVGELFF.

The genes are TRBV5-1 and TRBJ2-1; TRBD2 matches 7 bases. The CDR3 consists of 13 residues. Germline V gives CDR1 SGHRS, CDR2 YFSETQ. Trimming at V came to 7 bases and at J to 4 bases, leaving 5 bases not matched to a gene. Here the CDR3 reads CASRAGVYNEQFF. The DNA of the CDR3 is TGCGCCAGCCGGGCGGGGGTATACAATGAGCAGTTCTTC. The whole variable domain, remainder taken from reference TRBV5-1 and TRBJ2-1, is KAGVTQTPRYLIKTRGQQVTLSCSPISGHRSVSWYQQTPGQGLQFLFEYFSETQRNKGNFPGRFSGRQFSNSRSEMNVSTLELGDSALYLCASRAGVYNEQFFGPGTRLTVL.

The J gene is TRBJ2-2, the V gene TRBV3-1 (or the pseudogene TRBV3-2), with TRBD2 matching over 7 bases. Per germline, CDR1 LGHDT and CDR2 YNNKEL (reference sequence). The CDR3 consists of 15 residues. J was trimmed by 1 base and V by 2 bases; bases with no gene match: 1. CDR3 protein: CASSQTGGNTGELFF. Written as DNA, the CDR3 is TGTGCCAGCAGCCAAACGGGAGGGAACACCGGGGAGCTGTTTTTT.

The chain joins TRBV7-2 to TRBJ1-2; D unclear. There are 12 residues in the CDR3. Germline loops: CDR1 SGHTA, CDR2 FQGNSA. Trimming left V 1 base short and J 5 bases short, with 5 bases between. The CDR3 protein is CASSLGGYGYTF. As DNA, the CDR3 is TGTGCCAGCAGCTTAGGGGGTTATGGCTACACCTTC. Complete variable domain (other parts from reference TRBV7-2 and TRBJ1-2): GAGVSQSPSNKVTEKGKDVELRCDPISGHTALYWYRQSLGQGLEFLIYFQGNSAPDKSGLPSDRFSAERTGGSVSTLTIQRTQQEDSAVYLCASSLGGYGYTFGSGTRLTVV.

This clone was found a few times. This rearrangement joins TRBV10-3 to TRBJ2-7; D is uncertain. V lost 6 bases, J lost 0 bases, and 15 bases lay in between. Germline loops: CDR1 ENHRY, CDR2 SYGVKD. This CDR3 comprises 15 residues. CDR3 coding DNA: TGTGCCATCAGGACCGACTTTCCGAGCTCCTACGAGCAGTACTTC. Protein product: CAIRTDFPSSYEQYF.

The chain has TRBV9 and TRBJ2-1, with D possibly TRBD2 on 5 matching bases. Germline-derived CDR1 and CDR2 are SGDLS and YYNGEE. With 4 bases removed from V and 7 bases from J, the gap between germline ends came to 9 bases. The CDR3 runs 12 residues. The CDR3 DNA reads TGTGCCAGCAGCTCTAGCATGAATGAGCAGTTCTTC. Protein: CASSSSMNEQFF.

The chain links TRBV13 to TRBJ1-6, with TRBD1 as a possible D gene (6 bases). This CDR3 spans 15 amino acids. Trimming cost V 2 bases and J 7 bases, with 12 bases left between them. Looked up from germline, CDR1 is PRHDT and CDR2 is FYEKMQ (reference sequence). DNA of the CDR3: TGTGCCAGCAGCTTATTTCAGGGGCGCAATTCACCCCTCCACTTT. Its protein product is CASSLFQGRNSPLHF. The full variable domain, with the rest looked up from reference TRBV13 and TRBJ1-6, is AAGVIQSPRHLIKEKRETATLKCYPIPRHDTVYWYQQGPGQDPQFLISFYEKMQSDKGSIPDRFSAQQFSDYHSELNMSSLELGDSALYFCASSLFQGRNSPLHFGNGTRLTVT.

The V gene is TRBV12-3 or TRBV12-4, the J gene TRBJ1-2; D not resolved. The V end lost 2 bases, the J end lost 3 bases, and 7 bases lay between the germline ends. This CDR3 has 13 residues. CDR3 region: CASSLRLDYGYTF. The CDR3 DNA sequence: TGTGCCAGCAGTTTAAGGTTGGACTATGGCTACACCTTC.

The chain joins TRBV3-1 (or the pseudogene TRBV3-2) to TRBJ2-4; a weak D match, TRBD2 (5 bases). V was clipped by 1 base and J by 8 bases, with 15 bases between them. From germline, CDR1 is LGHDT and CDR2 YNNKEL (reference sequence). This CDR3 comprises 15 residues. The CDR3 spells CASSQGGAGGDIQYF. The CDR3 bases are TGTGCCAGCAGCCAAGGGGGTGCGGGTGGGGACATTCAGTACTTC.

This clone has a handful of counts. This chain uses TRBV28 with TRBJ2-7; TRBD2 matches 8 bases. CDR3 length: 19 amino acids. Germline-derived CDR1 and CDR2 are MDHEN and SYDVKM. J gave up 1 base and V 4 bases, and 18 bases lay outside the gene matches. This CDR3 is CASSSRQGTSGGGSYEQYF. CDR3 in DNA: TGTGCCAGCAGTTCCCGCCAGGGGACCTCGGGAGGGGGGTCCTACGAGCAGTACTTC.

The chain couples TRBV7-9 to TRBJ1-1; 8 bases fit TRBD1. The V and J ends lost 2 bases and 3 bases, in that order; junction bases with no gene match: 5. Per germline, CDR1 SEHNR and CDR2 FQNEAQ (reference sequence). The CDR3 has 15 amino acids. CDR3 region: CASSLLAGGYTEAFF. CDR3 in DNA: TGTGCCAGCAGCTTATTGGCAGGGGGCTACACTGAAGCTTTCTTT.

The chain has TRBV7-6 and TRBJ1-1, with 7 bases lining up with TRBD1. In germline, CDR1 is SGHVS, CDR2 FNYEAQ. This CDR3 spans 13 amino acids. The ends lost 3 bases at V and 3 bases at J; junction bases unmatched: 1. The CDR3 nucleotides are TGTGCCAGCAGCTTCGGGACAGACACTGAAGCTTTCTTT. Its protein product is CASSFGTDTEAFF. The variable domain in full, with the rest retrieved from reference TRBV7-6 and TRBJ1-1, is GAGVSQSPRYKVTKRGQDVALRCDPISGHVSLYWYRQALGQGPEFLTYFNYEAQQDKSGLPNDRFSAERPEGSISTLTIQRTEQRDSAMYRCASSFGTDTEAFFGQGTRLTVV.

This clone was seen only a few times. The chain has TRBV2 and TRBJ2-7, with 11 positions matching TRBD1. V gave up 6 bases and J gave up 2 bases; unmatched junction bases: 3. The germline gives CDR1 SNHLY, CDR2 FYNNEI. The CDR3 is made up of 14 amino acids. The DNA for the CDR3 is TGTGCCAGCAGGGACAGGGGGCGAGCCTACGAGCAGTACTTC. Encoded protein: CASRDRGRAYEQYF. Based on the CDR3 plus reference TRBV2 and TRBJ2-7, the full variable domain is EPEVTQTPSHQVTQMGQEVILRCVPISNHLYFYWYRQILGQKVEFLVSFYNNEISEKSEIFDDQFSVERPDGSNFTLKIRSTKLEDSAMYFCASRDRGRAYEQYFGPGTRLTVT.

CDR3 DNA: TGTGCCAGCTGTCTGAGGGCGAACACCGGGGAGCTGTTTTTT. It is translated as CASCLRANTGELFF. The chain joins TRBV27 to TRBJ2-2; TRBD2 might be the D (5 bases). CDR1 is MNHEY, CDR2 SMNVEV, per germline (reference sequence). The V end was cut by 8 bases, the J end by 0 bases, with 10 bases between. This CDR3 comprises 14 residues.

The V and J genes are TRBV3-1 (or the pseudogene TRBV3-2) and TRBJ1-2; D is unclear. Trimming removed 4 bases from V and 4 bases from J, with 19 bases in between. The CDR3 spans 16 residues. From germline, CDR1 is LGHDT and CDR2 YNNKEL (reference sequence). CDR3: CASSPVGVGLRYGYTF. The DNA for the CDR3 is TGTGCCAGCAGCCCCGTCGGGGTAGGGCTACGCTATGGCTACACCTTC.

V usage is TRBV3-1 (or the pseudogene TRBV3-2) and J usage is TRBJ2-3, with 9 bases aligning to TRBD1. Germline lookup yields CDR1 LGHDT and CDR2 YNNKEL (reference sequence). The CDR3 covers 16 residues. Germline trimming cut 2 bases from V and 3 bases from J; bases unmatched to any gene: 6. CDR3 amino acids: CASSQWDRVTTDTQYF. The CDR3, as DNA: TGTGCCAGCAGCCAATGGGACAGGGTCACGACAGATACGCAGTATTTT.

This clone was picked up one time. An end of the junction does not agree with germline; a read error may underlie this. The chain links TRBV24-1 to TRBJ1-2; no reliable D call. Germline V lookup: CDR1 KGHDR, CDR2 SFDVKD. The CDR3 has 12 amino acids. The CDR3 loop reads CAASAADYGYTF. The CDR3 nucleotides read TGTGCCGCCAGTGCAGCAGACTATGGCTACACCTTC.